The sequence of this TCR beta chain was determined in a study of blood T cell repertoires in COVID-19 (dated by TCRdb to 2018 to 2020). With regard to the full study: Collaborator samples came from the United States, Italy and Spain and covered acute and convalescent phases of COVID-19. The material from the prospective study consisted of cDNA or gDNA derived from T cells, B-cell-depleted T cells, or PBMCs. Deeply sampled blood TCRbeta repertoires from subjects exposed to, actively infected with, or recovered from COVID-19 were included in the dataset. The repertoires were made available in a free public database intended to serve as a resource for research on the immune response to SARS-CoV-2. The samples were drawn from the first 160 participants of the ongoing ImmuneRACE study and from 1,254 subjects provided by 6 global collaborators. A de-identified subject ID, COVID-19 status, age in years and sex were almost always included in the sample metadata. HLA class I and class II types, where available, came from metadata supplied by the sample provider rather than from assay-based typing. General conclusions and limits of the study: The amount of clinical and demographic metadata varied by source and participant and was provided uncurated.

Collaborating institutions collected whole blood in K2EDTA tubes following their own protocols. Collaborator samples were shipped for TCRbeta analysis as frozen whole blood, isolated PBMCs, or DNA extracted from either sample type. The immunoSEQ Assay, a bias-controlled multiplex PCR, was used to amplify TCRbeta CDR3 regions from genomic DNA. Per the source publication's procedure: The number of nucleated cells in each sample was estimated by amplification of reference gene primers within the assay. To quantify the absolute abundance of each unique TCRbeta CDR3 rearrangement, sequence reads were collapsed and filtered. For each sample, productive Simpson clonality was calculated as the square root of Simpson's diversity index across productive rearrangements. Imported from immuneACCESS, the table was reduced by TCRdb to in-frame sequences with V and J called. These copies leave out some clones; in studies compared against another copy, an unresolved V gene accounts for under half, and the cause of the remainder is not known. That table furnishes V, J and clone size, whereas the DNA furnished D and trimming. For this sample the table gives approximately 230,000 clones, of which 80% to 90% were detected only once. Over 1.3% of the sample is in the top ten clones.

The CDR3, cysteine through phenylalanine, is 12 amino acids long. The retained sequence is limited to the CDR3, 36 bases, with the frame set at the first base. CDR1 and CDR2 are drawn from the germline V gene: SQVTM, ANQGSEA. Clipping removes 6 bases from V and 11 bases from J, with 9 as the unmatched junction base count. Points on this clone: The antigen this receptor binds is unknown. Base qualities are not provided; no much larger clone lies one nucleotide away.

The V and J genes are TRBV29-1 and TRBJ1-1; TRBD1 fits 10 bases in the junction. Material for sequencing was peripheral blood. The source is a man aged 80 or over with acute or convalescent COVID-19. The nucleotide sequence reads as follows: TGCAGCGTCACCCGGGACAGGGGTCGGGCTTTCTTT. Translated, this gives CSVTRDRGRAFF. When the CDR3 is completed using the reference TRBV29-1 and TRBJ1-1 genes on either side, the full variable domain is SAVISQKPSRDICQRGTSLTIQCQVDSQVTMMFWYRQQPGQSLTLIATANQGSEATYESGFVIDKFPISRPNLTFSTLTVSNMSPEDSSIYLCSVTRDRGRAFFGQGTRLTVV.